The rows below give T cell receptor beta chains drawn from one sample of a study of blood T cells in healthy people across ages. TCRdb analysed the 5' RACE reads with MiXCR anew, one entry per CDR3 protein. Of 650,000 to 800,000 distinct CDR3 sequences listed, about 51% are singletons. The sequenced material came from blood. All receptors derive from a woman of 80 years or more in good health. Each CDR3 is given with its conserved first and last residue. D genes are given only for firm matches. The size of a clone is reported for some rows only, either as once, few or many, or as a class for expanded clones.

clone_size,d_call,v_call,j_call,cdr3_aa,cdr3_nt
many,TRBD2,TRBV15,TRBJ2-5,CATSIAGETQYF,TGTGCCACCAGCATAGCGGGAGAGACCCAGTACTTC
.,.,TRBV5-6,TRBJ2-3,CASMDGPWSTDTQYF,TGTGCCAGTATGGACGGCCCCTGGAGCACAGATACGCAGTATTTT
.,.,TRBV20-1,TRBJ2-7,CSAPRWSSRPAQEQYF,TGCAGTGCTCCCAGGTGGAGTAGCCGGCCGGCGCAGGAGCAGTACTTC
.,.,TRBV25-1,TRBJ2-3,CASSERFALRGDTQYF,TGTGCCAGCAGTGAGAGGTTTGCGCTGAGAGGTGATACGCAGTATTTT
once,.,TRBV28,TRBJ1-4,CARSLPRDGEKLFF,TGTGCCCGCAGTTTACCCAGGGACGGTGAAAAACTGTTTTTT
.,.,TRBV2,TRBJ1-6,CASSSGTSGSPLHF,TGTGCCAGCAGCTCCGGGACTTCGGGGAGCCCCCTCCACTTT
once,.,TRBV11-2,TRBJ1-2,CASSSTSRRGYTF,TGTGCCAGCAGCAGTACAAGTCGGAGGGGCTACACCTTC
many,.,TRBV7-9,TRBJ2-3,CASSPRGTFTDTQYF,TGTGCCAGCAGCCCAAGGGGGACATTCACAGATACGCAGTATTTT
many,.,TRBV20-1,TRBJ2-5,CSARDPQGQLGETQYF,TGCAGTGCTAGAGATCCGCAAGGGCAACTAGGAGAGACCCAGTACTTC
.,TRBD2,TRBV11-2,TRBJ2-5,CASNSGGGETQYF,TGTGCCAGCAACAGCGGGGGGGGCGAGACCCAGTACTTC
.,.,TRBV5-1,TRBJ2-2,CASSSRPDTGELFF,TGCGCCAGCAGCTCCAGGCCCGACACCGGGGAGCTGTTTTTT
.,TRBD1,TRBV11-1,TRBJ1-4,CASSLGPTGPNEKLFF,TGTGCCAGCAGCTTAGGCCCGACAGGGCCTAATGAAAAACTGTTTTTT
.,TRBD2,TRBV20-1,TRBJ2-7,CSARGGGLYEQYF,TGCAGTGCTAGAGGCGGGGGACTTTACGAGCAGTACTTC
many,.,TRBV11-1,TRBJ1-2,CASSLHSEGYTF,TGTGCCAGCAGCTTGCACTCTGAAGGCTACACCTTC
.,TRBD2,TRBV3-1,TRBJ2-1,CASSPVLAENEQFF,TGTGCCAGCAGCCCTGTCCTAGCGGAAAATGAGCAGTTCTTC
.,.,TRBV28,TRBJ2-3,CASSSRGASLTDTQYF,TGTGCCAGCAGTTCAAGGGGGGCCTCCCTCACAGATACGCAGTATTTT
.,.,TRBV18,TRBJ1-5,CASSPSGNSNQPQHF,TGTGCCAGCTCACCATCGGGGAACAGCAATCAGCCCCAGCATTTT
few,.,TRBV3-1,TRBJ2-7,CASSQVGTNYEQYF,TGTGCCAGCAGCCAAGTGGGGACGAACTACGAGCAGTACTTC
.,TRBD1,TRBV5-1,TRBJ2-1,CASRINPGQGVNEQFF,TGCGCCAGCCGTATTAATCCGGGACAGGGAGTTAATGAGCAGTTCTTC
many,TRBD1,TRBV7-8,TRBJ1-2,CASSDDRANGYTF,TGTGCCAGCAGCGATGACAGGGCTAATGGCTACACCTTC
.,TRBD1,TRBV3-1,TRBJ2-1,CASSARDRGEQFF,TGTGCCAGCAGCGCCCGGGACAGGGGTGAGCAGTTCTTC
many,TRBD2,TRBV5-1,TRBJ2-5,CASSLSTSGRGETQYF,TGCGCCAGCAGCTTGTCGACTAGCGGGAGGGGAGAGACCCAGTACTTC
.,TRBD1,TRBV29-1,TRBJ1-1,CSVLRTGNTEAFF,TGCAGCGTGTTACGGACAGGCAACACTGAAGCTTTCTTT
many,.,TRBV18,TRBJ2-5,CASSPGTQETQYF,TGTGCCAGCTCCCCGGGGACTCAAGAGACCCAGTACTTC
many,.,TRBV5-1,TRBJ2-3,CASSPPLSDTQYF,TGCGCCAGCAGCCCCCCTCTCTCAGATACGCAGTATTTT
.,.,TRBV9,TRBJ2-1,CASSAGTLTEQFF,TGTGCCAGCAGCGCCGGGACTCTTACGGAGCAGTTCTTC
many,TRBD1,TRBV2,TRBJ1-6,CASSRTGNSPLHF,TGTGCCAGCAGTAGGACAGGGAATTCACCCCTCCACTTT
many,TRBD2,TRBV29-1,TRBJ2-1,CSVEIFGTSGGASEQFF,TGCAGCGTTGAAATATTTGGGACTAGCGGGGGGGCCTCTGAGCAGTTCTTC
.,TRBD1,TRBV3-1,TRBJ2-1,CASRYTGGSYNEQFF,TGTGCCAGCAGGTACACAGGGGGCTCCTACAATGAGCAGTTCTTC
.,.,TRBV6-6,TRBJ2-1,CASKRTSLRDEQFF,TGTGCCAGCAAAAGGACCAGCTTAAGGGATGAGCAGTTCTTC
.,.,TRBV29-1,TRBJ2-5,CSGWLETQYF,TGCAGCGGGTGGTTGGAGACCCAGTACTTC
.,.,TRBV12-3/TRBV12-4,TRBJ1-4,CASSRQETNEKLFF,TGTGCCAGCAGCCGACAAGAAACAAATGAAAAACTGTTTTTT
.,.,TRBV20-1,TRBJ2-5,CSPLGEETQYF,TGCAGTCCCCTTGGAGAGGAGACCCAGTACTTC
.,.,TRBV10-3,TRBJ2-3,CAISEGASTDTQYF,TGTGCCATCAGTGAGGGGGCTAGCACAGATACGCAGTATTTT
many,.,TRBV29-1,TRBJ2-1,CSLTGPNEQFF,TGCAGCCTAACAGGCCCCAATGAGCAGTTCTTC
.,TRBD2,TRBV27,TRBJ2-7,CASSPGDGGTYEQYF,TGTGCCAGCAGTCCCGGGGACGGGGGGACCTACGAGCAGTACTTC
many,.,TRBV9,TRBJ2-7,CASSPAATYEQYF,TGTGCCAGCAGCCCTGCGGCCACCTACGAGCAGTACTTC
few,.,TRBV29-1,TRBJ2-2,CSACRQSTGELFF,TGCAGCGCTTGTCGACAGTCCACCGGGGAGCTGTTTTTT
once,.,TRBV6-6,TRBJ2-3,CASGGSTNTQYF,TGTGCCAGCGGTGGTAGCACGAATACGCAGTATTTT
.,.,TRBV9,TRBJ1-2,CASSVAPRQDYGYTF,TGTGCCAGCAGCGTAGCCCCTCGACAGGACTATGGCTACACCTTC
.,.,TRBV20-1,TRBJ2-1,CSTRDPGTTNEQFF,TGCAGTACTAGAGATCCCGGCACCACCAATGAGCAGTTCTTC
.,TRBD2,TRBV3-1,TRBJ2-3,CASSQDWASGITDTQYF,TGTGCCAGCAGCCAAGATTGGGCTAGCGGCATCACAGATACGCAGTATTTT